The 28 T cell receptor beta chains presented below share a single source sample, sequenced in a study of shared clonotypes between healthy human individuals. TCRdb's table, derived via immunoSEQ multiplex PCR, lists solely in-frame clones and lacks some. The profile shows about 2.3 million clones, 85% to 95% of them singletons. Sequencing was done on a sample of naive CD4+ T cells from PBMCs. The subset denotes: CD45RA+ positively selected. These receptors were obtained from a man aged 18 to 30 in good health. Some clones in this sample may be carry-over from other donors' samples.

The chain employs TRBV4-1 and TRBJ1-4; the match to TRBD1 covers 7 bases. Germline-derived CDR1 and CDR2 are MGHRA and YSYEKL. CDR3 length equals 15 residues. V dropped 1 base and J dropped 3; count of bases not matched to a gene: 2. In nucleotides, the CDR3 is TGCGCCAGCAGCCAAGCCGGGACAGCTAATGAAAAACTGTTTTTT. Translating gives CASSQAGTANEKLFF.

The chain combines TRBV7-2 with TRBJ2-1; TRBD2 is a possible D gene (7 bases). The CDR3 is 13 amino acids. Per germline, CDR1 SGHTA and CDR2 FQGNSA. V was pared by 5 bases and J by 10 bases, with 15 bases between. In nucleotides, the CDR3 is TGTGCCAGCAGCCCCAGGAGGGGGGGCGAGCAGTTCTTC. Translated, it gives CASSPRRGGEQFF. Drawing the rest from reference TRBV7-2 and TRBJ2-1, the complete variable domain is GAGVSQSPSNKVTEKGKDVELRCDPISGHTALYWYRQSLGQGLEFLIYFQGNSAPDKSGLPSDRFSAERTGGSVSTLTIQRTQQEDSAVYLCASSPRRGGEQFFGPGTRLTVL.

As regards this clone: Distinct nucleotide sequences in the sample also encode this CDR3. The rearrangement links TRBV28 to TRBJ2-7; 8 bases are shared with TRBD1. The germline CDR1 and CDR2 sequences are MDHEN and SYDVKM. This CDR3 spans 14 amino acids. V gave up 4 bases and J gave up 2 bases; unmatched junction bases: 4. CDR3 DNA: TGTGCCAGCAGTTCACCGGGACAGGCCTACGAGCAGTACTTC. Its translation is CASSSPGQAYEQYF.

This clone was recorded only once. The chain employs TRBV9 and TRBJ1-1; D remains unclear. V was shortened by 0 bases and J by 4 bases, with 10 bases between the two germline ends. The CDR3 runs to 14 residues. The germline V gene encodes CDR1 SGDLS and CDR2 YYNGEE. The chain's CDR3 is CASSVGLRGTEAFF. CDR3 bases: TGTGCCAGCAGCGTAGGGTTGCGGGGCACTGAAGCTTTCTTT. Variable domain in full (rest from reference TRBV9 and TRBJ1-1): DSGVTQTPKHLITATGQRVTLRCSPRSGDLSVYWYQQSLDQGLQFLIQYYNGEERAKGNILERFSAQQFPDLHSELNLSSLELGDSALYFCASSVGLRGTEAFFGQGTRLTVV.

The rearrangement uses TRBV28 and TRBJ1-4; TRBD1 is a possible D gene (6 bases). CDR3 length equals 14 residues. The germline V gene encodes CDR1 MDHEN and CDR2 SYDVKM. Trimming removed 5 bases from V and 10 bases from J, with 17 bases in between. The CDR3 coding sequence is TGTGCCAGCAGTCTAACAACAGGGATAGGAAAACTGTTTTTT. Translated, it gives CASSLTTGIGKLFF.

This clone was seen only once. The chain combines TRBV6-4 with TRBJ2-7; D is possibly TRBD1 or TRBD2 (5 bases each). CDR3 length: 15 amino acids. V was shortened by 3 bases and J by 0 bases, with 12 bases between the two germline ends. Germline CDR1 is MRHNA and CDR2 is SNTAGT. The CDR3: CASSEGPGSSYEQYF. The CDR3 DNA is TGTGCCAGCAGTGAGGGACCTGGGAGCTCCTACGAGCAGTACTTC.

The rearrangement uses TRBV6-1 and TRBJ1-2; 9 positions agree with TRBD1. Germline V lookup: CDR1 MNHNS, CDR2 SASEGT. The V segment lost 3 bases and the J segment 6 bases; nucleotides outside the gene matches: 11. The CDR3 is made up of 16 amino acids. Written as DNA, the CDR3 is TGTGCCAGCAGTGACGCCGGGACAGGGAAAAGAAATGGCTACACCTTC. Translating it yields CASSDAGTGKRNGYTF.

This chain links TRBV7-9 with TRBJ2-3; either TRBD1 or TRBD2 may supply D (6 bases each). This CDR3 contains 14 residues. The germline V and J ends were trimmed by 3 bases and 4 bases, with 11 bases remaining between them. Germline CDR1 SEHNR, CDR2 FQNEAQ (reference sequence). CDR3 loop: CASSFSGGSDTQYF. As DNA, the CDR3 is TGTGCCAGCAGCTTCTCCGGGGGCTCAGATACGCAGTATTTT.

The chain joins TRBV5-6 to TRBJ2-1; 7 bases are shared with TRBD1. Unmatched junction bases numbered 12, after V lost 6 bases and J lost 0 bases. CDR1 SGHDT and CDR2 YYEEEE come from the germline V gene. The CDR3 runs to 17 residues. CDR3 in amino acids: CASIILGQTSSYNEQFF. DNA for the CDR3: TGTGCCAGCATCATCCTGGGACAGACCAGCTCCTACAATGAGCAGTTCTTC. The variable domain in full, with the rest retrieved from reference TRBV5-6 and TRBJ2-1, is DAGVTQSPTHLIKTRGQQVTLRCSPKSGHDTVSWYQQALGQGPQFIFQYYEEEERQRGNFPDRFSGHQFPNYSSELNVNALLLGDSALYLCASIILGQTSSYNEQFFGPGTRLTVL.

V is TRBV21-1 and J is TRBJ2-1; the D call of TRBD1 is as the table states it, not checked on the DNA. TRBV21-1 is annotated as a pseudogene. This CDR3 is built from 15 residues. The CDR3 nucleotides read TGTGCCAGCAGCCGCTCTGGGGACAGGATCAATGAGCAGTTCTTC. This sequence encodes CASSRSGDRINEQFF.

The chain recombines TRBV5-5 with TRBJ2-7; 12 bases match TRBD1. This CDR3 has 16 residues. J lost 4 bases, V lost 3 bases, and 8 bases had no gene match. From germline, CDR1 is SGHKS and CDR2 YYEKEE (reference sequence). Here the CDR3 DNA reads TGTGCCAGCAGCTACGGGACAGGGGGCAATGGTTACGAGCAGTACTTC. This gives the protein CASSYGTGGNGYEQYF.

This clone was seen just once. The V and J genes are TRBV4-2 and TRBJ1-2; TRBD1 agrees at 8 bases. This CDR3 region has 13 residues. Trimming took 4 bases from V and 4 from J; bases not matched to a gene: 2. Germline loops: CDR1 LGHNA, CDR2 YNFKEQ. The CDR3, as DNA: TGTGCCAGCAGCCCAGGGGGCACCTATGGCTACACCTTC. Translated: CASSPGGTYGYTF.

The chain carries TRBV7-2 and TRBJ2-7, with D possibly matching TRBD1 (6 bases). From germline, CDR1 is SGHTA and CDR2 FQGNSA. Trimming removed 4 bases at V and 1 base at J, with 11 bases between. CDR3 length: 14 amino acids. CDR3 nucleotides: TGTGCCAGCAGCTGGGTGGGGGCATCCTACGAGCAGTACTTC. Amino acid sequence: CASSWVGASYEQYF.

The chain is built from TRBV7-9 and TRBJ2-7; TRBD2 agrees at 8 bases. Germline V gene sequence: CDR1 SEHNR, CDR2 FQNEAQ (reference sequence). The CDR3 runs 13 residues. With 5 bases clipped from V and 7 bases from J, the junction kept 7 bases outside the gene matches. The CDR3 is CASSASGSREQYF. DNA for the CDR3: TGTGCCAGCAGCGCGAGCGGGAGCAGGGAGCAGTACTTC.

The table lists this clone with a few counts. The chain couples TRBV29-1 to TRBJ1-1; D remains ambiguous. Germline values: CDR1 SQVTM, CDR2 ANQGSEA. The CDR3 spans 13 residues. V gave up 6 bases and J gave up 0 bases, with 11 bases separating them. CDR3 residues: CSVMTALNTEAFF. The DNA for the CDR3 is TGCAGCGTGATGACCGCCCTGAACACTGAAGCTTTCTTT.

The CDR3 DNA reads as TGTGCCAGCAGCGTAGTGGGCGGGAAAACCACAGATACGCAGTATTTT. Translation: CASSVVGGKTTDTQYF. The chain employs TRBV9 and TRBJ2-3; weak D call: TRBD2 (6 bases). The CDR3 totals 16 residues. Trimming cost V 0 bases and J 2 bases, with 13 bases left between them. The V gene's germline CDR1 is SGDLS and CDR2 YYNGEE.

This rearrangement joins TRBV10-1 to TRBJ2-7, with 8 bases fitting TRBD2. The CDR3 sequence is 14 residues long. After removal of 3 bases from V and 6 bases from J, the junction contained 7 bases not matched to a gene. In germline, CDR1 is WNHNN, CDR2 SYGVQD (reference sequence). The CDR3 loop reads CASSDGRAEAEQYF. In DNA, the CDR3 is TGCGCCAGCAGTGACGGGAGGGCCGAGGCCGAGCAGTACTTC.

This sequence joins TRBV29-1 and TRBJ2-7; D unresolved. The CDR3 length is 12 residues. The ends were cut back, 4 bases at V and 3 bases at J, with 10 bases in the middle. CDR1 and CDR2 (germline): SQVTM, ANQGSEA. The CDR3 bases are TGCAGCGTTGTAAAAACGGACTACGAGCAGTACTTC. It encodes CSVVKTDYEQYF.

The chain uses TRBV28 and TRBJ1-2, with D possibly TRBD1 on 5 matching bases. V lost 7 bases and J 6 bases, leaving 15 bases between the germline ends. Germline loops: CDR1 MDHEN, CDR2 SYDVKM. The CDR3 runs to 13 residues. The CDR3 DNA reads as TGTGCCAGCACCCTCGGGGGTATAGATGGCTACACCTTC. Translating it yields CASTLGGIDGYTF.

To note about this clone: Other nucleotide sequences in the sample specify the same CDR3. CDR3 DNA: TGTGCCAGCAGCTTAGCTTGGGACACTGAAGCTTTCTTT. Its protein is CASSLAWDTEAFF. This rearrangement joins TRBV7-9 to TRBJ1-1; D remains ambiguous. V was clipped by 0 bases and J by 3 bases, with 5 bases between them. CDR1 is SEHNR and CDR2 is FQNEAQ in the germline V gene (reference sequence). The CDR3 has 13 residues.

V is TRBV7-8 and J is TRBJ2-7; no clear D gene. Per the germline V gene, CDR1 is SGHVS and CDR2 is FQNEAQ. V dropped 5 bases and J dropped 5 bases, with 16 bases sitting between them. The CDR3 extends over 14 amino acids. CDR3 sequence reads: CASSPRLVANEQYF. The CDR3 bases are TGTGCCAGCAGCCCCCGGTTAGTCGCTAACGAGCAGTACTTC.

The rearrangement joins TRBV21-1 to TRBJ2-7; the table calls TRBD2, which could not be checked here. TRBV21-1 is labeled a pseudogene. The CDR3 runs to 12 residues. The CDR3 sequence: CASSTLYYEQYF. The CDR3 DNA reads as TGTGCCAGCAGCACCCTCTATTACGAGCAGTACTTC.

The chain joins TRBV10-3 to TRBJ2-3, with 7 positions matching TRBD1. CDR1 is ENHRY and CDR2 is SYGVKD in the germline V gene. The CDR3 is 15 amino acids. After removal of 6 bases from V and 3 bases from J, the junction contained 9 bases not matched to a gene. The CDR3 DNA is TGTGCCATCAGGAACCGGGACAGTAAGACAGATACGCAGTATTTT. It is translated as CAIRNRDSKTDTQYF.

The CDR3 spells CASSFDPVAYEQYF. DNA for the CDR3: TGTGCCAGCAGTTTCGATCCGGTGGCCTACGAGCAGTACTTC. V and J are TRBV27 and TRBJ2-7; D unclear. Germline CDR1 is MNHEY and CDR2 is SMNVEV (reference sequence). V was clipped by 3 bases and J by 2 bases, with 11 bases between them. This CDR3 has 14 residues.

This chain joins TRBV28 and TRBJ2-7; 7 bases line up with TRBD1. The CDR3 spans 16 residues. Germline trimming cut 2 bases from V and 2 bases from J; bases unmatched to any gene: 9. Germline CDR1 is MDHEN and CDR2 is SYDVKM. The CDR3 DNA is TGTGCCAGCAGTTTACATCTGACAGGGAATCCCTACGAGCAGTACTTC. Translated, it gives CASSLHLTGNPYEQYF.

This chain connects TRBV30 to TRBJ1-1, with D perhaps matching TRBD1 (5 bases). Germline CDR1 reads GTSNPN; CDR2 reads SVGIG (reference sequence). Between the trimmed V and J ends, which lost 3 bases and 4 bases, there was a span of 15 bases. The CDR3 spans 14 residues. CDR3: CAWRSGAGGTEAFF. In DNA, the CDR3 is TGTGCCTGGAGGTCCGGGGCAGGTGGCACTGAAGCTTTCTTT.

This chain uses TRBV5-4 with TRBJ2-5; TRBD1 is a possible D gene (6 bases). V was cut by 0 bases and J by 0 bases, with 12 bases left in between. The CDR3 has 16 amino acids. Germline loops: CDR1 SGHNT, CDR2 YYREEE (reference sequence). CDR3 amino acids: CASSLGLGGYQETQYF. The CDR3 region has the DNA TGTGCCAGCAGCTTGGGATTAGGGGGATACCAAGAGACCCAGTACTTC.

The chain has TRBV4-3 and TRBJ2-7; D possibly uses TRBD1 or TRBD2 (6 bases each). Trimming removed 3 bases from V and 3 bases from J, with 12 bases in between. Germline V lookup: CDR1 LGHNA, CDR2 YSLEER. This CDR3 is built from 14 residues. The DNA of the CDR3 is TGCGCCAGCAGCCACGGGGGCAGGGACTACGAGCAGTACTTC. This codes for CASSHGGRDYEQYF.